This is a list of T cell receptor beta chains from one sample in a study of regulatory T cells. Sequenced by immunoSEQ multiplex PCR; TCRdb stores in-frame clones only, minus some. The table shows 15,000 or so clones, with 92% occurring only once. Source material: CD8+ T cells sorted from blood. The receptors were gathered from a person in their late teens or twenties with CD3G deficiency. Both conserved end residues are part of each CDR3. D genes are given only for firm matches. For some rows the clone size is stated as once, few or many, or as a class when expanded; others skip it.

TRBV28	-	-	TRBJ2-1	TGTGCCAGCAGTTTATGGGAAGCAAATGAGCAGTTCTTC	CASSLWEANEQFF
TRBV28	-	-	TRBJ2-3	TGTGCCAGCAGCTTGCAAGGGAGCACAGATACGCAGTATTTT	CASSLQGSTDTQYF
TRBV5-1	TRBD2	-	TRBJ2-1	TGCGCCAGCAGCTTTTCTAGCGGGGTTGGTTATGAGCAGTTCTTC	CASSFSSGVGYEQFF
TRBV12-1	-	-	TRBJ2-2	TGTGCCAGCAGCTTTAAGGGGACTCGGGACAGGGGGCGGGTTGCCACCGGGGAGCTGTTTTTT	CASSFKGTRDRGRVATGELFF
TRBV7-8	TRBD2	-	TRBJ2-6	TGTGCCAGCAGCTTAGCCGGGGGGTACGGTGGGGCCAACGTCCTGACTTTC	CASSLAGGYGGANVLTF
TRBV6-1	-	-	TRBJ2-7	TGTGCCAGCAGTCACCGGGACGCATACGAGCAGTACTTC	CASSHRDAYEQYF
TRBV7-9	-	-	TRBJ1-3	TGTGCCAGCAGGGGGAAGGTTGGCACCTCTTTTGGAAACACCATATATTTT	CASRGKVGTSFGNTIYF
TRBV4-1	TRBD1	-	TRBJ1-1	TGCGCCAGCAGCCAAGCAACAGGGGGCACTGAAGCTTTCTTT	CASSQATGGTEAFF
TRBV11-2	-	-	TRBJ2-3	TGTGCCAGCAGCTTAGGCGCAGATACGCAGTATTTT	CASSLGADTQYF
TRBV9	-	-	TRBJ2-1	TGTGCCAGCAGCGTAGCTGGAACAGGGTCCTACAATGAGCAGTTCTTC	CASSVAGTGSYNEQFF
TRBV10-2	-	-	TRBJ2-1	TGCGCCAGCAGTGAAAGGGGGTCTCCCTACAATGAGCAGTTCTTC	CASSERGSPYNEQFF
TRBV9	-	-	TRBJ2-7	TGTGCCAGCAGCGTTGGCAGGGGCAGCTCCTACGAGCAGTACTTC	CASSVGRGSSYEQYF
TRBV6-6	TRBD2	-	TRBJ2-3	TGTGCCAGCAGTAGACTAGCGGGGGGCGCAGATACGCAGTATTTT	CASSRLAGGADTQYF
TRBV7-6	TRBD1	-	TRBJ2-7	TGTGCCAGCAGCCACGGGGACAGGGTAGTCGAGCAGTACTTC	CASSHGDRVVEQYF
TRBV7-6	-	-	TRBJ2-2	TGTGCCAGCAGCGCGGACGTCTCCACCGGGGAGCTGTTTTTT	CASSADVSTGELFF
TRBV7-9	-	-	TRBJ2-7	TGTGCCAGCAGCTTAGGCATCCCGGGCTACGAGCAGTACTTC	CASSLGIPGYEQYF
TRBV19	-	-	TRBJ1-2	TGTGCCAGTAGTATAGGGAACACTATGTTAGTCGGCTACACCTTC	CASSIGNTMLVGYTF
TRBV7-8	-	few	TRBJ2-5	TGTGCCAGCAGCTTAGGTGGAGGGTTGGAGACCCAGTACTTC	CASSLGGGLETQYF
TRBV10-3	TRBD1	-	TRBJ1-6	TGTGCCATCAGTGAGTGGGGACAGGGGGCAAATTCACCCCTCCACTTT	CAISEWGQGANSPLHF
TRBV7-9	-	-	TRBJ1-6	TGTGCCAGCAGCCCCCCCGGAATTGGCAATTCACCCCTCCACTTT	CASSPPGIGNSPLHF
TRBV4-3	TRBD1	-	TRBJ2-5	TGCGCCAGCAGCCAAGGTCCGGGACAGGGGCAAGAGACCCAGTACTTC	CASSQGPGQGQETQYF
TRBV18	-	-	TRBJ2-3	TGTGCCAGCTTCACCGGTCGGAGAACAGGCCGCACAGATACGCAGTATTTT	CASFTGRRTGRTDTQYF
TRBV16	-	-	TRBJ2-7	TGTGCCAGCAGCCCGTCGGACGAGCAGTACTTC	CASSPSDEQYF
TRBV30	-	-	TRBJ1-2	TGTGCCTGGAGTGGCACGGGAGTCGGCTACACCTTC	CAWSGTGVGYTF
TRBV10-1	-	-	TRBJ2-5	TGCGCCAGCAGTGAGGGGAAGACTTTTCCAGAGACCCAGTACTTC	CASSEGKTFPETQYF
TRBV7-9	-	-	TRBJ2-1	TGTGCCAGCAGCTTACCGACCGGGACTGGGGGAGTAGAACAGTTCTTC	CASSLPTGTGGVEQFF
TRBV28	-	-	TRBJ2-1	TGTGCCAGCAGTCTCTACGCTGAGCAGTTCTTC	CASSLYAEQFF
TRBV7-2	TRBD1	-	TRBJ2-7	TGTGCCAGCAGCATAACACTGGGACAGGGGACCTACGAGCAGTACTTC	CASSITLGQGTYEQYF
TRBV11-2	-	-	TRBJ2-7	TGTGCCAGCAGCTACCTCCAGGGGCCCCCGTACGAGCAGTACTTC	CASSYLQGPPYEQYF
TRBV28	TRBD1	-	TRBJ2-7	TGTGCCAGCAGTTTAAGGGGGACAGGTTACGAGCAGTACTTC	CASSLRGTGYEQYF
TRBV7-6	-	-	TRBJ2-1	TGTGCCAGCAGCCCAGAGTACAATGAGCAGTTCTTC	CASSPEYNEQFF
TRBV23-1	-	-	TRBJ1-2	TGCGCCAGCAGTAGCCATGGCTACACCTTC	CASSSHGYTF
TRBV7-9	TRBD1	-	TRBJ1-2	TGTGCCAGCAGCCCCGGACAGGGAAATGGCTACACCTTC	CASSPGQGNGYTF
TRBV25-1	TRBD1	-	TRBJ1-2	TGTGCCAGCAGTGTTGGGACAGGGGTCTATGGCTACACCTTC	CASSVGTGVYGYTF
TRBV4-3	-	-	TRBJ2-3	TGCGCCAGCAGCCAAGATCTAGCCAGTTTCACAGATACGCAGTATTTT	CASSQDLASFTDTQYF
TRBV5-1	TRBD2	-	TRBJ2-2	TGCGCCAGCAGCTTGTTGGTAGCGGGGGGGCCTAGCACCGGGGAGCTGTTTTTT	CASSLLVAGGPSTGELFF
TRBV7-8	-	medium-sized	TRBJ1-6	TGTGCCAGCAGCTTAGCGCTCTCACCCCTCCACTTT	CASSLALSPLHF
TRBV14	-	-	TRBJ2-2	TGTGCCAGCAGCCAAATCGCCTTCACCGGGGAGCTGTTTTTT	CASSQIAFTGELFF
TRBV27	-	-	TRBJ2-1	TGTGCCAGCCGACCTACCTCCGGGATTAAGAATGAGCAGTTCTTC	CASRPTSGIKNEQFF
TRBV13	TRBD2	-	TRBJ2-7	TGTGCCAGCAGCGAGGGACTAGCGGGGGCCTACGAGCAGTACTTC	CASSEGLAGAYEQYF
TRBV27	TRBD1	few	TRBJ1-2	TGTGCCAGCAGTTTGGATTGGACAGGGAACTATGGCTACACCTTC	CASSLDWTGNYGYTF
TRBV30	TRBD1	-	TRBJ1-1	TGTGCCTGGAGGGGACAGGGTGCGCGTGAAGCTTTCTTT	CAWRGQGAREAFF